This T cell receptor (beta chain) stems from a study of T cells in women clearing cervical HPV infection. Concerning this clone itself: The read terminates 3 residues before the CDR3 end, so the remaining end is supplied by the germline J gene.

CDR3 size: 16 residues. Trimming removed 6 bases from V and 4 bases from J, with 19 bases in between. Looked up from germline, CDR1 is MDHEN and CDR2 is SYDVKM. This table comes from immunoSEQ multiplex PCR, and its TCRdb copy is limited to in-frame clones, with some not included. The ten most abundant clones cover roughly 10% of a sample with 27,000 or so clones. The chain couples TRBV28 to TRBJ2-1, with D unclear. The sequence came from a woman aged 18-69 years with a cervical HPV16 infection that either progressed to CIN3+ or cleared (not recorded which). The sequenced sample consisted of blood buffy coat. The CDR3 protein is CASSPQRPRRYNEQFF. The DNA read from the CDR3 is TGTGCCAGCAGCCCCCAGCGTCCGCGGCGGTACAATGAG.